This T cell receptor beta chain is from a study of blood T cell repertoires in COVID-19. The table came from immunoSEQ multiplex PCR; TCRdb's copy has only in-frame clones and leaves some out. The sample includes some 200,000 clones, approximately 84% seen only once; the top ten take 2.9%. In its sample, this clone was seen once. The CDR3 has 12 amino acids. From germline, CDR1 is MNHEY and CDR2 SVGAGI. Trimming removed 5 bases from V and 6 bases from J, with 11 bases in between. V is TRBV6-5 and J is TRBJ2-7, with D maybe TRBD2 (5 bases). Sequenced: peripheral blood. The TCR sequence derives from a man aged 50 to 60 who had recovered from COVID-19. CDR3: CASSQKRGEQYF. The CDR3 bases are TGTGCCAGCAGTCAGAAACGGGGCGAGCAGTACTTC.